This T cell receptor beta chain was captured in a study of T-cell memory formation after mild COVID-19. Study results and limitations: Clones contracting over day 15 to 85 were CD4/CD8 balanced, with later expanders leaning CD4+.

TCRdb used MiXCR to reprocess the 5' RACE reads, holding one entry per CDR3 protein. The table includes hundreds of thousands of distinct CDR3 sequences, more than 15% detected once. V lost 4 bases, J lost 3 bases, and 8 bases stayed unmatched. Germline V gene sequence: CDR1 SGHTA, CDR2 FQGTGA. CDR3 length: 15 residues. As to this clonotype: Its antigen is not known.

The material sequenced was PBMCs or a T cell subset sorted from them (not recorded which). The chain uses TRBV7-3 and TRBJ2-5, with 7 bases fitting TRBD2. The clonotype was recovered from an adult woman who had mild COVID-19 (a few samples of this study predate the infection). Cell type and time point are not known. CDR3 amino acids: CASSSLGLPEETQYF. CDR3 nucleotide sequence: TGTGCCAGCAGCTCTCTGGGACTACCCGAAGAGACCCAGTACTTC.